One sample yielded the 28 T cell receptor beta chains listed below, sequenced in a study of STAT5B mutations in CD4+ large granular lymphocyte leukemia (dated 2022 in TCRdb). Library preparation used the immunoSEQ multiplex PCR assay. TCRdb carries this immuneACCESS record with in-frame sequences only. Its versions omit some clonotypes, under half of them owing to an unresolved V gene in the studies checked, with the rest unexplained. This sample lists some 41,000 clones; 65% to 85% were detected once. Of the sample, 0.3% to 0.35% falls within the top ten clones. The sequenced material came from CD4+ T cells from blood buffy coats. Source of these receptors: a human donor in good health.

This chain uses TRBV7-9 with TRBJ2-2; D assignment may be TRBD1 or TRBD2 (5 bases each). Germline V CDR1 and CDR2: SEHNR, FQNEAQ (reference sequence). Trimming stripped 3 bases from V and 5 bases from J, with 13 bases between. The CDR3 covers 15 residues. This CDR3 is CASSFGLGVTGELFF. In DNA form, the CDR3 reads TGTGCCAGCAGCTTTGGGCTGGGGGTGACCGGGGAGCTGTTTTTT.

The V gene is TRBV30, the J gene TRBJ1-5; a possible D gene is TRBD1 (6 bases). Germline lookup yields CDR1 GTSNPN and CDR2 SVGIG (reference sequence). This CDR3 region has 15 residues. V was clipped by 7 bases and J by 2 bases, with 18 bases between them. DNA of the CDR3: TGTGCCTCAGGAGGGGGGACGACGGGCAATCAGCCCCAGCATTTT. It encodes CASGGGTTGNQPQHF.

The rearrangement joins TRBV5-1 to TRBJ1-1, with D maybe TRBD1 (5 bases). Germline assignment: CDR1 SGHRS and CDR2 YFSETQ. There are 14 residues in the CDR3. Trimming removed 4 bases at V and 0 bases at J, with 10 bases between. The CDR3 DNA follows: TGCGCCAGCAGCCCCGAGGGGTTGAACACTGAAGCTTTCTTT. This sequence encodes CASSPEGLNTEAFF.

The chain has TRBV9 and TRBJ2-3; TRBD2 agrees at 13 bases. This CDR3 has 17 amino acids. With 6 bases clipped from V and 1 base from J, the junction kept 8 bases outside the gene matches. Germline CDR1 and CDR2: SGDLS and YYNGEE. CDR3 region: CASTLTSGRPGTDTQYF. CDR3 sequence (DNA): TGTGCCAGCACCTTGACTAGCGGGAGGCCGGGCACAGATACGCAGTATTTT.

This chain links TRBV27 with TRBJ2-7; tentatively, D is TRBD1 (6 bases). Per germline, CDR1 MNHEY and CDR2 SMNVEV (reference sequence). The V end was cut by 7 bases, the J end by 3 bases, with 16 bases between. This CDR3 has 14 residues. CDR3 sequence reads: CASKTTGTYYEQYF. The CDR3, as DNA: TGTGCCAGCAAAACCACAGGGACCTACTACGAGCAGTACTTC.

The CDR3 DNA follows: TGTGCCAGCAGCTTAGCCAGAGGACTCGGAGATACGCAGTATTTT. Its protein product is CASSLARGLGDTQYF. V and J are TRBV11-3 and TRBJ2-3, with D possibly TRBD2 on 5 matching bases. V dropped 1 base and J dropped 5 bases, with 13 bases sitting between them. Per germline, CDR1 SGHNT and CDR2 YENEEA. This CDR3 region has 15 residues.

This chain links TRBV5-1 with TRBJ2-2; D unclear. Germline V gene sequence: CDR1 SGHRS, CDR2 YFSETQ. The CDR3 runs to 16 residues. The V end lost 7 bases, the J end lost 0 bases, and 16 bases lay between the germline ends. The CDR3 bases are TGCGCCAGCGGCCCCGGTGGCGATTCGAACACCGGGGAGCTGTTTTTT. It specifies CASGPGGDSNTGELFF.

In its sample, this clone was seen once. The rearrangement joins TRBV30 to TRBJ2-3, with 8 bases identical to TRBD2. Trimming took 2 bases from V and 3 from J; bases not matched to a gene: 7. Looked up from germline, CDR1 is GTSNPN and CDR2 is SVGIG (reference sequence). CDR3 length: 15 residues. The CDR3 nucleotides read TGTGCCTGGAGTTTCGCGGGGGGCGCGACAGATACGCAGTATTTT. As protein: CAWSFAGGATDTQYF. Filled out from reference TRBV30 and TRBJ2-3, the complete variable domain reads SQTIHQWPATLVQPVGSPLSLECTVEGTSNPNLYWYRQAAGRGLQLLFYSVGIGQISSEVPQNLSASRPQDRQFILSSKKLLLSDSGFYLCAWSFAGGATDTQYFGPGTRLTVL.

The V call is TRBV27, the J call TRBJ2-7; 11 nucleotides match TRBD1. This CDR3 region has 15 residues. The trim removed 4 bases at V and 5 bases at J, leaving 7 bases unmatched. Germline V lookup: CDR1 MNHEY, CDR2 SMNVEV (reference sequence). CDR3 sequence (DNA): TGTGCCAGCAGTTCTACCGGGACAGGGGGACACGAGCAGTACTTC. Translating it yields CASSSTGTGGHEQYF.

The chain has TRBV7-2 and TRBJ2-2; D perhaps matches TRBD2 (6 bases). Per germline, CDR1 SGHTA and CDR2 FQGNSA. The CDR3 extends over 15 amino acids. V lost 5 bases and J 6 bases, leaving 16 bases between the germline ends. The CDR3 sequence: CASSAILAMSGELFF. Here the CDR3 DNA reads TGTGCCAGCAGCGCCATACTAGCCATGTCCGGGGAGCTGTTTTTT.

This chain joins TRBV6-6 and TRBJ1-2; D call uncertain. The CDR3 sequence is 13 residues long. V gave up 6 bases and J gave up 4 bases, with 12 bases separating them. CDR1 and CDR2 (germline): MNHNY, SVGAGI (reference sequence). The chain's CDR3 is CASSLTLGYGYTF. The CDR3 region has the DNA TGTGCCAGCAGCCTAACGCTGGGCTATGGCTACACCTTC.

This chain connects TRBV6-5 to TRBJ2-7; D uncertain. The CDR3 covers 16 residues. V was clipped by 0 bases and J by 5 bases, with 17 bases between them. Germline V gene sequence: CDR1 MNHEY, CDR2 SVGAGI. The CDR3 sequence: CASSYSYRSITDEQYF. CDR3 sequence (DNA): TGTGCCAGCAGTTACTCCTATAGGAGTATTACCGACGAGCAGTACTTC.

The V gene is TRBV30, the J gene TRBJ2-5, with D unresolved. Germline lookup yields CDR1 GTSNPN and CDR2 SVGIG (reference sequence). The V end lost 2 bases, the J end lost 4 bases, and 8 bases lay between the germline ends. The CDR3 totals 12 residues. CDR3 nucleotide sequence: TGTGCCTGGAGTCTAGACTCAGAGACCCAGTACTTC. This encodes CAWSLDSETQYF.

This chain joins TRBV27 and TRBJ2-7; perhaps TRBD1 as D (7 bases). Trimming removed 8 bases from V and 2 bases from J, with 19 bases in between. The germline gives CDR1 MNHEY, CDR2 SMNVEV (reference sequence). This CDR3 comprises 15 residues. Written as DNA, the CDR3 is TGTGCCAGCCCAATCAGGGGGGTGGGTCCCTACGAGCAGTACTTC. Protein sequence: CASPIRGVGPYEQYF.

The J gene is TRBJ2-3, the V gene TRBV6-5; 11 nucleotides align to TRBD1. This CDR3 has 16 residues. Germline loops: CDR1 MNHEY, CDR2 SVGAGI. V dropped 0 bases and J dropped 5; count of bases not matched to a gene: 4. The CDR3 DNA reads TGTGCCAGCAGTTACTCAGGGACAGGGGGTGGAGATACGCAGTATTTT. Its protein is CASSYSGTGGGDTQYF.

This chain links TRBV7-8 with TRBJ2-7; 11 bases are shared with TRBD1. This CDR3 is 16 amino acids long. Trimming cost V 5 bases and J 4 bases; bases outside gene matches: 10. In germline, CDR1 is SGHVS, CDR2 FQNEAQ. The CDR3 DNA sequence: TGTGCCAGCAGCATAACTTCGGGACAGGGGGGTTACGAGCAGTACTTC. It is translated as CASSITSGQGGYEQYF.

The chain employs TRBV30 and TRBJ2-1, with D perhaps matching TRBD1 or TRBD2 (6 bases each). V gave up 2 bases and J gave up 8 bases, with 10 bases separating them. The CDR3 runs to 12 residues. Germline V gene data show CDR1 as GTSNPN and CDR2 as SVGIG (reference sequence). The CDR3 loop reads CAWSRGDDEQFF. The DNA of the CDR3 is TGTGCCTGGAGTAGGGGGGACGATGAGCAGTTCTTC.

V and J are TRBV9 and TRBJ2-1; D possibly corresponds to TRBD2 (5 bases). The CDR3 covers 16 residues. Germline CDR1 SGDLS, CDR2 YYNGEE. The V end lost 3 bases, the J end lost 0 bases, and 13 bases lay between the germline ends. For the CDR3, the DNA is TGTGCCAGCAGCGCCCGGGGAGCGGACTCCTACAATGAGCAGTTCTTC. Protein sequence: CASSARGADSYNEQFF.

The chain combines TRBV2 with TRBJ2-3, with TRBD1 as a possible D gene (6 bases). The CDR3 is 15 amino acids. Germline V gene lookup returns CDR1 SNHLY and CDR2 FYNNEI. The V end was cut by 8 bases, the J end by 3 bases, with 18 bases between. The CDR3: CASQGQPLRTDTQYF. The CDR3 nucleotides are TGTGCCAGCCAGGGACAACCCTTAAGGACAGATACGCAGTATTTT.

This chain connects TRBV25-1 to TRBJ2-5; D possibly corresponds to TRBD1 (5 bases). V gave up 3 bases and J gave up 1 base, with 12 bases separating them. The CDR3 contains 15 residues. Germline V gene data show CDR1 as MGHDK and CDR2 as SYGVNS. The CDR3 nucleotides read TGTGCCAGCAGTGACAGACAGACCATCCAAGAGACCCAGTACTTC. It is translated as CASSDRQTIQETQYF.

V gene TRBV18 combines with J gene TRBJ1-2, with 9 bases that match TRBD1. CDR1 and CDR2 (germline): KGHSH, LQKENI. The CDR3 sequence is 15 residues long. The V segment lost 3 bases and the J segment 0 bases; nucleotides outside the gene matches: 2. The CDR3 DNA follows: TGTGCCAGCTCACCCGGGGACAGGGCTAACTATGGCTACACCTTC. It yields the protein CASSPGDRANYGYTF.

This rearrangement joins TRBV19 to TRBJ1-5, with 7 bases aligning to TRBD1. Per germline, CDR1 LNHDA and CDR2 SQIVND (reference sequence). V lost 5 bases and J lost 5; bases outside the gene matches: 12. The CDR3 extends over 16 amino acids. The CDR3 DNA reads TGTGCCAGTAGTCCTCGGACAGGCCAGTGGCATCAGCCCCAGCATTTT. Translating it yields CASSPRTGQWHQPQHF.

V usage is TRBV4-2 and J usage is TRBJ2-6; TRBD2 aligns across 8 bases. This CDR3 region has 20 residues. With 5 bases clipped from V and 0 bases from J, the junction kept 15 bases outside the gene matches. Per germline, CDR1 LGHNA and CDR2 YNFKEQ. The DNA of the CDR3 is TGTGCCAGCAGCAGCGGAACTTCGGTAGCGGGAAACTCTGGGGCCAACGTCCTGACTTTC. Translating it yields CASSSGTSVAGNSGANVLTF.

The CDR3 nucleotides are TGCAGCGTTGAAGGGACTAGCGGGAGGGCCAGAGATACGCAGTATTTT. This gives the protein CSVEGTSGRARDTQYF. The genes are TRBV29-1 and TRBJ2-3; TRBD2 matches at 15 bases. Looked up from germline, CDR1 is SQVTM and CDR2 is ANQGSEA. V shed 1 base, J shed 5 bases, and the junction held 4 bases outside the gene matches. This CDR3 has 16 amino acids.

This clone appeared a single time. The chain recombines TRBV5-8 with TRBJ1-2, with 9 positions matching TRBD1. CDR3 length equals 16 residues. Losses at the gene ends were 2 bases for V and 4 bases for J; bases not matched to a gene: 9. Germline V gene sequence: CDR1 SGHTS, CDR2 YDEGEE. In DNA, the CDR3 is TGTGCCAGCAGCTTTAAACCGGGACAGGGTCCCTATGGCTACACCTTC. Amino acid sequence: CASSFKPGQGPYGYTF.

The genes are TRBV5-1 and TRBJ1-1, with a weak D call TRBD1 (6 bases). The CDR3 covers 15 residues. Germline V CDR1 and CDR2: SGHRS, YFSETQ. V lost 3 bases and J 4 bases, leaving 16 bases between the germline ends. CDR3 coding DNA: TGCGCCAGCAGCTCCGACGGACAGCCCCCCACTGAAGCTTTCTTT. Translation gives CASSSDGQPPTEAFF.

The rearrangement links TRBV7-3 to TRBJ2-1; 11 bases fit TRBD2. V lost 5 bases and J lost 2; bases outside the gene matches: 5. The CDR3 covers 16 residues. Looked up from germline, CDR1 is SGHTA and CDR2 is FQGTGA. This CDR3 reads CASSPSSGGTYNEQFF. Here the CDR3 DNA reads TGTGCCAGCAGCCCTTCTAGCGGGGGGACCTACAATGAGCAGTTCTTC. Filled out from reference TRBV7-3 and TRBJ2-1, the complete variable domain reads GAGVSQTPSNKVTEKGKYVELRCDPISGHTALYWYRQSLGQGPEFLIYFQGTGAADDSGLPNDRFFAVRPEGSVSTLKIQRTERGDSAVYLCASSPSSGGTYNEQFFGPGTRLTVL.

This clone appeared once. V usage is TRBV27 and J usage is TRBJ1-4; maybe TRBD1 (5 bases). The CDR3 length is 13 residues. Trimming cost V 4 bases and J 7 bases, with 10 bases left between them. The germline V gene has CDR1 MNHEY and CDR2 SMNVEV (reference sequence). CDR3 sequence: CASSSHRSEKLFF. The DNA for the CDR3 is TGTGCCAGCAGTTCCCACAGGAGTGAAAAACTGTTTTTT.